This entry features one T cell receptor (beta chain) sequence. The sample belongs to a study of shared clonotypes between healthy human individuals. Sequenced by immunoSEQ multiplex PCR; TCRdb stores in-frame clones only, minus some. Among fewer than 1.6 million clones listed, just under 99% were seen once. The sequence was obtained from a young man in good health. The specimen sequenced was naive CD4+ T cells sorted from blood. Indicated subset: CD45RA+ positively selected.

The CDR3 reads CASRPLGQVIETQYF. Here the CDR3 DNA reads TGTGCCAGCAGGCCACTGGGTCAGGTTATAGAGACCCAGTACTTC. The V and J genes are TRBV7-9 and TRBJ2-5; D gene uncertain. Per the germline V gene, CDR1 is SEHNR and CDR2 is FQNEAQ (reference sequence). Trimming left V 6 bases short and J 4 bases short, with 18 bases between. This CDR3 has 15 residues.